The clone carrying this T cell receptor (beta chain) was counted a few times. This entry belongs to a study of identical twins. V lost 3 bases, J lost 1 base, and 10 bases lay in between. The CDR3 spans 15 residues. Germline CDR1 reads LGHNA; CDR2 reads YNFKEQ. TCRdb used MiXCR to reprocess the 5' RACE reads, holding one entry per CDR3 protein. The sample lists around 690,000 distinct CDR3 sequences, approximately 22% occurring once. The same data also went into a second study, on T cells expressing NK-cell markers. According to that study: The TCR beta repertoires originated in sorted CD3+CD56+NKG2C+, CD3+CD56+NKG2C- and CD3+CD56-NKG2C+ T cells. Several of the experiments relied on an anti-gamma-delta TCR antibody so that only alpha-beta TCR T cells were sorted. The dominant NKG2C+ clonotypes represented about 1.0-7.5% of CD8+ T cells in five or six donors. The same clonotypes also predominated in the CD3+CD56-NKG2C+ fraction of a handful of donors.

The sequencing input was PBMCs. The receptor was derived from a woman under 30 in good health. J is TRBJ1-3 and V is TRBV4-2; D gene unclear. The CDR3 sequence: CASSHGEGSGNTIYF. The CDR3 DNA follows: TGTGCCAGCAGCCACGGGGAAGGTTCTGGAAACACCATATATTTT.